This T cell receptor beta chain derives from a study of T-cell memory formation after mild COVID-19. About the study: There were largely donor-specific TCR clusters.

TCRdb reprocessed the 5' RACE reads via MiXCR and lists one record per CDR3 protein. In the table there are around 100,000 distinct CDR3 sequences, 11% of which are singletons. CDR1 is DFQATT, CDR2 SNEGSKA, per germline (reference sequence). Trimming cost V 3 bases and J 0 bases, with 12 bases left between them. The CDR3 length is 15 residues. The table lists this clonotype with a few counts. What was sequenced was PBMCs or a T cell subset sorted from them (not recorded which). This TCR derives from a man between 18 and 35 years old who had mild COVID-19 (a few samples of this study predate the infection). Cell type and time point are not known. The chain carries TRBV20-1 and TRBJ1-3, with a possible D match to TRBD1 (5 bases). The CDR3 loop reads CSASRGLGSGNTIYF. The CDR3 DNA reads TGCAGTGCTAGTCGGGGACTCGGCTCTGGAAACACCATATATTTT.